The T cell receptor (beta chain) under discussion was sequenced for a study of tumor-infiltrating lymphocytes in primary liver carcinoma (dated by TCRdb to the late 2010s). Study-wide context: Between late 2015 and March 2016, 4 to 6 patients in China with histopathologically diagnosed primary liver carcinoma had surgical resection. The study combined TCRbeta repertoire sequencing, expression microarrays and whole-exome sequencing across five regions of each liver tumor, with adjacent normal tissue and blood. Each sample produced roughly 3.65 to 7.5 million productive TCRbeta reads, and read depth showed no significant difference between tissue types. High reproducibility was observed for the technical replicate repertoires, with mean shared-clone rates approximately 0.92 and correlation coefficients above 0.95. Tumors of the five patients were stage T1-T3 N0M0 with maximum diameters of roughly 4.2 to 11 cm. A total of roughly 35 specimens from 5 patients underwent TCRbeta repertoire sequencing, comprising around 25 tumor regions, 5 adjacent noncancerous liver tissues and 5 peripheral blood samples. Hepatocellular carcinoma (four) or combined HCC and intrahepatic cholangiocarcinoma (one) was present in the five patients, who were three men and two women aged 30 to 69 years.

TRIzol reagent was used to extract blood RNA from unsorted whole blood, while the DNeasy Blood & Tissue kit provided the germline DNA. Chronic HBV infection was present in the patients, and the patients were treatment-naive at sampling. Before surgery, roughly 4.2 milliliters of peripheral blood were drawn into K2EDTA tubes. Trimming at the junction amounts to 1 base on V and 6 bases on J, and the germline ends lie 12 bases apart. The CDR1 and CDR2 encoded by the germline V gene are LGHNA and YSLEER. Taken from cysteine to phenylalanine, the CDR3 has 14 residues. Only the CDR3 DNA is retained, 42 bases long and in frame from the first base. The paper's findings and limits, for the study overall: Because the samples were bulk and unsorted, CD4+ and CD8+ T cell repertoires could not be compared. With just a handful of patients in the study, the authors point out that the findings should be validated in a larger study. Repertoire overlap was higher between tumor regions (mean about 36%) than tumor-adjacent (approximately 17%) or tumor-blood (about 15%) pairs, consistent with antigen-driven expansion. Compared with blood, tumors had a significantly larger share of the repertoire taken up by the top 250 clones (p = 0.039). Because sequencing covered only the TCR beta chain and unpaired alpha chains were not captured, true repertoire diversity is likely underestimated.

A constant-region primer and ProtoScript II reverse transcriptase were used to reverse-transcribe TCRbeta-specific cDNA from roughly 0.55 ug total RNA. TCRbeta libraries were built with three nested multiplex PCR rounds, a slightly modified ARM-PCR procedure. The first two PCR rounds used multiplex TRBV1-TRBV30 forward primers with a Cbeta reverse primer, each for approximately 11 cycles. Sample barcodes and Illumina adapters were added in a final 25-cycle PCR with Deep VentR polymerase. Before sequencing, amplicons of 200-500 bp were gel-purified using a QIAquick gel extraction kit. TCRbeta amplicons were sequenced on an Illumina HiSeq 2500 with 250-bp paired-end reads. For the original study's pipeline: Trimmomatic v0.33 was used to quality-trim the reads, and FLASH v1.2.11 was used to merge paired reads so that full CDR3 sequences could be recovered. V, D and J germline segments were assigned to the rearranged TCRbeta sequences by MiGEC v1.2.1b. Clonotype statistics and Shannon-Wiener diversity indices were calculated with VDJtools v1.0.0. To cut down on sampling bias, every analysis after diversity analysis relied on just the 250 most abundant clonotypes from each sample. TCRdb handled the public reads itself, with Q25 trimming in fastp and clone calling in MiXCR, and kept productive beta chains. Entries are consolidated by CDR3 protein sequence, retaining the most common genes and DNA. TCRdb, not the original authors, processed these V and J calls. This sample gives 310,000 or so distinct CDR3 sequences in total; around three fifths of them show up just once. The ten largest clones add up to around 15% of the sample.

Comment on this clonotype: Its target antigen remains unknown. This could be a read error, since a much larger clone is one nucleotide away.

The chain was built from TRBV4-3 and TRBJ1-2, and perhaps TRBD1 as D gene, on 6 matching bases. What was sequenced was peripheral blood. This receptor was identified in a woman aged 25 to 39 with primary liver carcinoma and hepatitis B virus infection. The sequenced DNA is TGCGCCAGCAGCCAAGCAGACAGGAACCATGGCTACACCTTC. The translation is CASSQADRNHGYTF.